The clone carrying this T cell receptor (beta chain) came up a few times. Its specificity is not known. The CDR3 runs 16 residues. Germline V gene data show CDR1 as LGHNA and CDR2 as YSLEER. Trimming cost V 0 bases and J 9 bases; bases outside gene matches: 8. The sample is drawn from a study of T-cell reconstitution after alpha-beta-depleted transplantation in children. Preparation of the TCRbeta library used unique molecular identifiers. TCRdb ran MiXCR on the PCR reads and lists one entry per CDR3 protein. The table includes about 510,000 distinct CDR3 sequences, approximately 10% detected once. Whole-study results and caveats: Newly made T cells mostly supplied T-cell counts and diversity one year after transplant.

The sample in question was PBMCs, mostly from graft donor cells, obtained 180 days after TCRalphabeta/CD19-depleted stem cell transplant. This clonotype was sampled from a female patient aged 2-15 years who had a stem cell transplant for aplastic anemia, so the T cells may come from the graft donor. This chain links TRBV4-3 with TRBJ1-6, with 7 bases that match TRBD1. The CDR3, as DNA: TGCGCCAGCAGCCAAGATCGAGGGACAGAGGGTTCACCCCTCCACTTT. Its protein product is CASSQDRGTEGSPLHF.